This T cell receptor (beta chain) comes out of a study of blood T cell repertoires in COVID-19 (dated by TCRdb to the early 2020s). Study-wide context: Samples from collaborators originated in the United States, Italy and Spain and spanned both the acute and convalescent phases of COVID-19. The prospective study material was composed of cDNA or gDNA derived from T cells, B-cell-depleted T cells, or PBMCs. The dataset comprised deeply sampled blood TCRbeta repertoires from subjects exposed to, actively infected with, or recovered from COVID-19. A freely available public database, intended as a resource for researchers studying the immune response to SARS-CoV-2, is where the repertoires were released. The samples were drawn from the first 160 participants of the ongoing ImmuneRACE study and from roughly 1,300 subjects provided by 6 global collaborators. A de-identified subject ID, COVID-19 status, age in years and sex were almost always included in the sample metadata. Where available, HLA class I and class II types were taken from metadata supplied by the sample provider and were not determined by assay-based typing.

The immunoSEQ Assay, a bias-controlled multiplex PCR, was used to amplify TCRbeta CDR3 regions from genomic DNA. Per the original workflow: The number of nucleated cells in each sample was estimated from the amplification of reference gene primers within the assay. Sequence reads were collapsed and filtered to measure the absolute abundance of every unique TCRbeta CDR3 rearrangement. For each sample, productive Simpson clonality was calculated as the square root of Simpson's diversity index across productive rearrangements. Held by TCRdb, this immuneACCESS table contains in-frame sequences only and omits some clones. Under half of the omission traces to an unresolved V gene where checked; the cause of the rest is unknown. That table gives V, J and clone size, and the DNA gave D and trimming. The sample profile shows 170,000 or so clones; around nine tenths of them were found once. In total, the top ten clones hold about 0.95% of the sample.

The full study reports these points: Clinical and demographic metadata were provided uncurated, with the amount varying by source and participant.

V lost 4 bases and J lost 6 bases; the stretch between them is 11 bases long. From cysteine to phenylalanine, the CDR3 is 13 amino acids long. Left in the record is the CDR3 DNA by itself, 39 bases read in frame from the first base. Reading the germline V gene gives CDR1 MGHRA and CDR2 YSYEKL. A second Seattle source provided samples from volunteer blood donors who had recovered from COVID-19. The collaborating institutions used their own protocols to collect whole blood in K2EDTA tubes. For TCRbeta analysis, collaborators shipped samples in one of three forms: frozen whole blood, isolated PBMCs, or DNA extracted from either of those sample types. This clone has ten or more counts. Its specific antigen is unknown. Base qualities are not recorded, but no much larger clone differs from it by a single base.

This clonotype originated in a woman under 30 who had recovered from COVID-19. Sequenced: peripheral blood. This chain joins TRBV4-1 to TRBJ2-3; tentative D gene TRBD1, with 6 bases matching. Read as DNA, the sequence is TGCGCCAGCAGCCCACTGGGGGCGGATACGCAGTATTTT. The resulting protein is CASSPLGADTQYF.